This T cell receptor beta chain was identified during a study of blood T cell repertoires in COVID-19. Germline V gene data show CDR1 as SEHNR and CDR2 as FQNEAQ (reference sequence). This CDR3 contains 14 residues. Trimming removed 0 bases from V and 4 bases from J, with 7 bases in between. Original methodology: Counts of nucleated cells, estimated from reference gene primer amplification, were obtained. Only in-frame clones appear in the TCRdb table, and some are missing; sequencing was by immunoSEQ multiplex PCR. Clonal size and the V and J genes are those of that table, whereas D and trimming came from the DNA. The table lists 280,000 or so clones, 80% to 90% of them singletons, with roughly 10% in the top ten.

The specimen sequenced was peripheral blood. This clonotype originated in a woman in her forties or fifties who had recovered from COVID-19. The gene calls are TRBV7-9 and TRBJ2-1; D gene ambiguous. This chain's CDR3 is CASSLAHEYNEQFF. CDR3 DNA sequence: TGTGCCAGCAGCTTAGCCCACGAGTACAATGAGCAGTTCTTC.